The text below deals with one T cell receptor (beta chain). The target of this receptor is not known. Nothing much larger sits one base from this clone, and base qualities are not available. The data belong to a study of radiation and T cells in renal cell carcinoma (TCRdb year 2020). About the study as a whole: Samples came from a clinical trial, in which primary renal cell carcinomas received 15 Gy stereotactic body radiation therapy followed by nephrectomy 4 weeks later. In the 53 samples combined, 4 million to 5 million unique CDR3 nucleotide sequences were found, encoding about 2.7 million unique CDR3 amino acid sequences. A total of roughly 53 samples underwent TCR beta sequencing, made up of approximately 26 tumors and about 27 peripheral blood samples. General findings and caveats noted by the study authors: Changes in the blood repertoire were not tracked past 4 weeks after treatment. Effects of radiation dose or scheduling on the TCR repertoire could not be addressed with the single-armed trial design. In blood, the top tumor clonotypes increased from baseline to 2 weeks after radiation and then shrank by 4 weeks, which suggests a temporary expansion of tumor-resident clones. No pretreatment tumor biopsies were available, so the baseline intratumoral presence of clonotypes could not be determined.

Following the manufacturer's recommendations, the immunoSEQ kit was used to generate TCR beta libraries from genomic DNA. Library preparation used a first multiplex PCR with proprietary primers, then a second PCR adding unique barcodes, with bead cleanups after each round. A kit-provided positive control reaction and a negative control reaction were included in every sample batch. The final libraries were assessed on an Agilent 4200 TapeStation D1000 ScreenTape, pooled by volume, and quantified by qPCR. Sequencing was performed on an Illumina NextSeq500 with a MidOutput 150-cycle cartridge, and 156 Read1 and 15 Index1 cycles were run with kit custom primers. The pooled library was loaded at approximately 1.1 pM with a roughly 20% PhiX control spike-in. Under the source paper's analysis protocol: The vendor-processed data were analyzed in R, and a clonotype was defined as all T cells that share the same CDR3 nucleotide sequence. For clone abundance analyses, frequencies were normalized to the 10,000 most abundant clones per sample. Public T cell clones, averaging fewer than five per sample, were removed before analysis. A difference in abundance of at least 32-fold between compartments was used to define tumor-enriched and baseline blood-enriched clonotypes. Clonotypes expanded or contracted between blood time points were identified with a beta-binomial differential abundance model. Tumor-blood repertoire similarity was measured with the Baroni-Urbani and Buser coefficient, and group comparisons used two-tailed Wilcoxon tests in R. TCRdb limited this immuneACCESS table to in-frame rearrangements with V and J called. A share of clones is missing; checked studies link under half to unresolved V genes, and the rest is unexplained. Clone size and the V and J calls come from that table; the DNA yielded D and trimming. In this sample the table shows about 65,000 clones, roughly four fifths of which occur a single time. Roughly 7.4% of the sample belongs to the ten largest clones.

The junction shows trimming of 3 bases on V and 4 bases on J, plus 7 bases between the germline ends. Based on the germline V gene, the CDR1 and CDR2 sequences are SGHAT and FQNNGV. Counted from cysteine to phenylalanine, this CDR3 has 12 amino acids. The entry retains the CDR3 DNA only, 36 bases that are in frame from base 1. This specimen's time point label, per the study, means: blood 2 weeks post-SBRT. Explained via the paper, the treatment or condition label denotes: 15 Gy SBRT to primary tumor, nephrectomy 4 weeks later. Serial peripheral blood from radiation-treated patients was sampled at baseline, 2 weeks and 4 weeks after SBRT to track tumor-enriched clonotypes. All patients had renal cell carcinoma with clear cell pathology. Genomic DNA for TCR sequencing was prepared using the QIAamp DNA Blood Mini Kit (Qiagen). Only samples passing all quality control checks were included in the analyses.

The sequencing here drew on blood, taken from a patient whose treatment included radiotherapy and nephrectomy. The TCR originated in a man in his fifties or sixties with renal cell carcinoma. The rearranged chain carries TRBV11-2 and TRBJ2-7; TRBD1 could be the D gene, as 6 bases match. For the CDR3, the sequence is CASSFGQYEQYF. The bases are TGTGCCAGCAGCTTTGGACAGTACGAGCAGTACTTC.